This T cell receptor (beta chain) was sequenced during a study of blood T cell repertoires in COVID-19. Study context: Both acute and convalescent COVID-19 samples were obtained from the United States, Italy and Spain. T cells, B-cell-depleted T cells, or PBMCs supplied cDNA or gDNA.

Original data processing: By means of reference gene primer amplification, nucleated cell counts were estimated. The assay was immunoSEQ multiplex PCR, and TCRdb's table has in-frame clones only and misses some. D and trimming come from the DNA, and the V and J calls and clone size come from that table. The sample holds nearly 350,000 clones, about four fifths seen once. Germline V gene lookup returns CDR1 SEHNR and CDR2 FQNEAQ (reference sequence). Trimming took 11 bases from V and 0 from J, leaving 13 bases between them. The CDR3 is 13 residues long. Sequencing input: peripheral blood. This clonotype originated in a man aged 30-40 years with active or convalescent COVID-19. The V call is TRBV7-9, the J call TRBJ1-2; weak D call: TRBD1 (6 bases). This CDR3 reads CASLGQTNYGYTF. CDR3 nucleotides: TGTGCCTCCCTCGGACAGACTAACTATGGCTACACCTTC.